This TCR beta chain was recorded in a study of T cells in Graves' hyperthyroidism and ophthalmopathy. Study results and caveats: Peripheral blood also featured most of the thyroid clonotypes expanded above 0.001.

TCR beta CDR3 sequences were amplified from RNA transcripts. In the first-round RT-PCR of the TCR CDR3, the HTBI primer set was used. TCRdb independently ran MiXCR on the multiplex PCR reads; one entry per CDR3 protein. The sample yields some 500,000 distinct CDR3 sequences, around 16% seen once. This clonotype was counted ten times or more. Its matching antigen is unknown. CDR1 and CDR2 (germline): LGHDT, YNNKEL (reference sequence). This CDR3 comprises 14 residues. Trimming stripped 4 bases from V and 2 bases from J, with 11 bases between. The sequence came from a woman aged 25-40 years with Graves' ophthalmopathy. The chain links TRBV3-1 to TRBJ1-1; D gene ambiguous. Sequencing was carried out using blood. As DNA, the CDR3 is TGTGCCAGCAGCCGGGAAGCGGCTAACACTGAAGCTTTCTTT. This codes for CASSREAANTEAFF.